This T cell receptor beta chain stems from a study of T cell repertoires in cytomegalovirus infection. The V end was cut by 2 bases, the J end by 12 bases, with 14 bases between. The CDR3 covers 13 residues. The V gene's germline CDR1 is SGHTA and CDR2 FQGNSA. This clonotype showed up many times. Each CDR3 protein gets one entry after TCRdb re-called the reads with MiXCR. Counted here are a few hundred thousand distinct CDR3 sequences, roughly 9.5% occurring once; the ten biggest clones make up around 4.5%. The receptor's source is a human donor in good health (CMV status not recorded). Some clones in this sample may be carry-over from other donors' samples. Input material: PBMCs. This sequence joins TRBV7-2 and TRBJ2-1; D not resolved. As DNA, the CDR3 is TGTGCCAGCAGCTTACCCCCCGGCCCCGGGCAGTTCTTC. This codes for CASSLPPGPGQFF.